Each of the 30 T cell receptor beta chains below was sequenced from the same sample in a study of chemoradiotherapy in HPV16-positive cancers. Generated by immunoSEQ multiplex PCR, the TCRdb table keeps only in-frame clones and is missing some. The sample records more than 12,000 clones, roughly 88% being singletons. Source: blood, taken from a patient who underwent chemoradiotherapy. These receptors came from a human donor with HPV-associated anogenital cancer.

This chain links TRBV5-1 with TRBJ1-1, with TRBD1 identical over 7 bases. The junction had 6 bases not matched to a gene; V was cut back by 0 bases and J by 1 base. The germline V gene encodes CDR1 SGHRS and CDR2 YFSETQ. This CDR3 region has 16 residues. Here the CDR3 reads CASSLATGQTNTEAFF. In DNA, the CDR3 is TGCGCCAGCAGCTTGGCCACGGGACAGACGAACACTGAAGCTTTCTTT.

This rearrangement joins TRBV2 to TRBJ1-4; TRBD1 agrees at 7 bases. J was trimmed by 2 bases and V by 4 bases; bases with no gene match: 4. The germline gives CDR1 SNHLY, CDR2 FYNNEI. The CDR3 is 15 amino acids. DNA of the CDR3: TGTGCCAGCAGTGCACAGGGACAGACTAATGAAAAACTGTTTTTT. The encoded protein is CASSAQGQTNEKLFF.

The rearrangement links TRBV19 to TRBJ2-6, with D tentatively TRBD1 (7 bases). This CDR3 has 16 residues. Trimming cost V 9 bases and J 0 bases, with 15 bases left between them. Looked up from germline, CDR1 is LNHDA and CDR2 is SQIVND (reference sequence). The CDR3 sequence is CASRYRGGSGANVLTF. For the CDR3, the DNA is TGTGCCAGCCGATACAGGGGAGGCTCTGGGGCCAACGTCCTGACTTTC.

This clone was counted a few times. The V and J genes are TRBV29-1 and TRBJ2-2; tentative D call: TRBD1 (7 bases). The CDR3 loop spans 14 amino acids. Germline CDR1 reads SQVTM; CDR2 reads ANQGSEA. Trimming took 6 bases from V and 0 from J, leaving 11 bases between them. The CDR3 DNA sequence: TGCAGCGTGGAGGGACAGTCGAACACCGGGGAGCTGTTTTTT. Protein product: CSVEGQSNTGELFF.

The chain is built from TRBV28 and TRBJ2-7; the D is unclear. CDR1 and CDR2 from the germline V gene are MDHEN and SYDVKM. Trimming stripped 3 bases from V and 3 bases from J, with 6 bases between. The CDR3 is 12 residues long. The CDR3 here is CASSFEVYEQYF. The DNA of the CDR3 is TGTGCCAGCAGTTTTGAAGTCTACGAGCAGTACTTC.

Only one count was recorded for this clone. The J gene is TRBJ2-7, the V gene TRBV7-2; 7 bases fit TRBD2. The length of the CDR3 is 18 residues. Germline trimming cut 5 bases from V and 0 bases from J; bases unmatched to any gene: 16. Germline-derived CDR1 and CDR2 are SGHTA and FQGNSA. The CDR3 DNA follows: TGTGCCAGCAGCATACGACCCGGCGGGCGGGGGTTCTCCTACGAGCAGTACTTC. It encodes CASSIRPGGRGFSYEQYF.

The chain couples TRBV9 to TRBJ2-7, with 9 bases aligning to TRBD2. Germline values: CDR1 SGDLS, CDR2 YYNGEE. CDR3 size: 17 residues. The J segment lost 6 bases and the V segment lost 0 bases, leaving 13 bases of the junction unmatched. The CDR3 loop reads CASSVASGGTRGSEQYF. In DNA, the CDR3 is TGTGCCAGCAGCGTAGCCAGCGGGGGGACGCGCGGTTCCGAGCAGTACTTC.

V and J are TRBV5-1 and TRBJ2-7, with D perhaps assigned TRBD1 or TRBD2 (6 bases each). V was cut by 5 bases and J by 1 base, with 13 bases left in between. The germline V gene has CDR1 SGHRS and CDR2 YFSETQ. The CDR3 is 14 amino acids. DNA of the CDR3: TGCGCCAGCAGAGGGGGGCCAGCTTCCTACGAGCAGTACTTC. The encoded protein is CASRGGPASYEQYF.

The V call is TRBV5-1, the J call TRBJ2-3; 7 nucleotides agree with TRBD2. The V gene end was trimmed by 1 base and the J gene end by 0 bases; junction bases not matched to a gene: 8. CDR1 is SGHRS and CDR2 is YFSETQ in the germline V gene. This CDR3 region has 17 residues. The CDR3 loop is CASSLQPSGASTDTQYF. The CDR3, as DNA: TGCGCCAGCAGCTTGCAGCCTAGCGGTGCTAGCACAGATACGCAGTATTTT.

J is TRBJ2-1 and V is TRBV11-1; no reliable D call. The germline V and J ends were trimmed by 5 bases and 10 bases, with 12 bases remaining between them. The germline gives CDR1 SGHAT, CDR2 FQDESV (reference sequence). The CDR3 extends over 12 amino acids. CDR3 region: CASSRLSGEQFF. CDR3 nucleotide sequence: TGTGCCAGCAGCCGACTCTCCGGGGAGCAGTTCTTC.

The chain links TRBV5-1 to TRBJ1-3; maybe TRBD1 (5 bases). Per germline, CDR1 SGHRS and CDR2 YFSETQ. This CDR3 has 15 residues. Trimming removed 2 bases from V and 0 bases from J, with 9 bases in between. CDR3 in amino acids: CASSLQDLSGNTIYF. The CDR3 nucleotides are TGCGCCAGCAGCTTACAGGACCTCTCTGGAAACACCATATATTTT.

The table lists this clone with a few counts. At one end the junction does not follow the germline gene, possibly because of a read error. The chain recombines TRBV2 with TRBJ2-5; 7 bases align to TRBD1. CDR3 length equals 13 residues. CDR1 and CDR2 from the germline V gene are SNHLY and FYNNEI. In nucleotides, the CDR3 is TGTGCCAGCAATGAAGGCAGGGGGAAGACCCAGTACTTC. Amino acid sequence: CASNEGRGKTQYF.

The CDR3 DNA reads TGTGCCAGCAGCCCCCAGGATAGCGGGGGGGCCGACGTCCACGAGCAGTACTTC. As protein: CASSPQDSGGADVHEQYF. The chain recombines TRBV4-2 with TRBJ2-7; TRBD2 aligns across 11 bases. V shed 4 bases and J 5 bases; nucleotides not matched to a gene: 16. The CDR3 extends over 18 amino acids. The germline gives CDR1 LGHNA, CDR2 YNFKEQ.

CDR3 coding DNA: TGTGCCAGCAGTTTATGGTCTGGGACCTACGAGCAGTACTTC. Its translation is CASSLWSGTYEQYF. J is TRBJ2-7 and V is TRBV28; D is unclear. Germline V CDR1 and CDR2: MDHEN, SYDVKM. CDR3 length: 14 residues. V shed 0 bases and J shed 2 bases, with 8 bases lying between them.

The chain carries TRBV6-5 and TRBJ2-7; no definite D call. The CDR3 is 12 residues long. The germline V gene has CDR1 MNHEY and CDR2 SVGAGI. Deletions cut 6 bases from V and 4 bases from J, with 10 bases between. The CDR3 region is CASRGWGYEQYF. The CDR3 DNA reads TGTGCCAGCAGAGGATGGGGTTACGAGCAGTACTTC.

This clone was picked up a small number of times. V usage is TRBV6-5 and J usage is TRBJ2-7, with D unresolved. Germline CDR1 and CDR2: MNHEY and SVGAGI. This CDR3 has 13 residues. V lost 6 bases and J 5 bases, leaving 14 bases between the germline ends. CDR3 DNA sequence: TGTGCCAGCAGAACAACCCGTGCCCACGAGCAGTACTTC. This translates into CASRTTRAHEQYF.

The rearrangement uses TRBV9 and TRBJ2-1; 8 bases agree with TRBD2. The germline CDR1 and CDR2 sequences are SGDLS and YYNGEE. The CDR3 spans 15 residues. J lost 4 bases, V lost 3 bases, and 6 bases had no gene match. DNA for the CDR3: TGTGCCAGCAGCGCCGGGACTAGAACGTACAATGAGCAGTTCTTC. It specifies CASSAGTRTYNEQFF. The full variable domain, in which reference TRBV9 and TRBJ2-1 provide the parts outside the CDR3, is DSGVTQTPKHLITATGQRVTLRCSPRSGDLSVYWYQQSLDQGLQFLIQYYNGEERAKGNILERFSAQQFPDLHSELNLSSLELGDSALYFCASSAGTRTYNEQFFGPGTRLTVL.

This clone was recorded only once. The rearrangement uses TRBV7-9 and TRBJ2-3; D may match TRBD1 or TRBD2 (5 bases each). The CDR3 runs to 17 residues. With 5 bases removed from V and 6 bases from J, the gap between germline ends came to 24 bases. Germline CDR1 and CDR2: SEHNR and FQNEAQ (reference sequence). CDR3: CASSTRAGTEMSDTQYF. The CDR3 nucleotides are TGTGCCAGCAGCACTAGAGCCGGGACGGAGATGTCGGATACGCAGTATTTT.

The chain uses TRBV5-1 and TRBJ2-7; weak D call: TRBD1 (6 bases). Germline V gives CDR1 SGHRS, CDR2 YFSETQ. CDR3 length equals 15 residues. V was cut by 5 bases and J by 1 base, with 16 bases left in between. CDR3 DNA sequence: TGCGCCAGCAGTGGGGGCAACTCACTGTCCTACGAGCAGTACTTC. Translation gives CASSGGNSLSYEQYF.

V usage is TRBV5-6 and J usage is TRBJ2-2; no definite D call. Germline V gene lookup returns CDR1 SGHDT and CDR2 YYEEEE. The V end lost 3 bases, the J end lost 0 bases, and 9 bases lay between the germline ends. The CDR3 has 15 amino acids. This CDR3 is CASSSAFPNTGELFF. The CDR3 region has the DNA TGTGCCAGCAGCTCTGCATTCCCGAACACCGGGGAGCTGTTTTTT.

The chain recombines TRBV2 with TRBJ1-5, with D perhaps TRBD1 (5 bases). Trimming cost V 7 bases and J 4 bases, with 11 bases left between them. The CDR3 extends over 13 amino acids. Germline CDR1 is SNHLY and CDR2 is FYNNEI. The CDR3 sequence is CASMGEPNQPQHF. The CDR3 DNA sequence: TGTGCCAGCATGGGGGAGCCAAATCAGCCCCAGCATTTT.

The chain carries TRBV9 and TRBJ1-3; no definite D call. With 4 bases removed from V and 2 bases from J, the gap between germline ends came to 16 bases. CDR1 SGDLS and CDR2 YYNGEE come from the germline V gene. CDR3 length: 16 amino acids. In nucleotides, the CDR3 is TGTGCCAGCAGCCCTCGACCGCCTGGCCCTGGAAACACCATATATTTT. The encoded protein is CASSPRPPGPGNTIYF.

The gene calls are TRBV10-1 and TRBJ2-1; D not resolved. The V gene lost 7 bases and the J gene lost 14 bases, with 15 bases spanning the gap. The germline CDR1 and CDR2 sequences are WNHNN and SYGVQD (reference sequence). The length of the CDR3 is 11 residues. The CDR3 DNA follows: TGCGCCAGCATCGAGGACCCAGAGAAGTTCTTC. Translating it yields CASIEDPEKFF.

V usage is TRBV6-5 and J usage is TRBJ1-4; D is perhaps TRBD1 (6 bases). This CDR3 has 14 amino acids. V lost 9 bases, J lost 6 bases, and 17 bases lay in between. In germline, CDR1 is MNHEY, CDR2 SVGAGI. CDR3 residues: CASRFGGLDEKLFF. The CDR3 DNA reads as TGTGCCAGTCGTTTTGGGGGCCTGGATGAAAAACTGTTTTTT.

J is TRBJ2-3 and V is TRBV5-5; D is unresolved. V lost 0 bases to trimming and J lost 2 bases, with 10 bases between them. The CDR3 length is 15 residues. Germline assignment: CDR1 SGHKS and CDR2 YYEKEE (reference sequence). The CDR3 DNA reads TGTGCCAGCAGCTTGGATCCCAGCCCCACAGATACGCAGTATTTT. Translating gives CASSLDPSPTDTQYF.

V gene TRBV6-6 combines with J gene TRBJ1-5; D remains ambiguous. The CDR3 spans 12 residues. Trimming pared 2 bases from V and 5 bases from J, leaving 4 bases between. CDR1 MNHNY and CDR2 SVGAGI come from the germline V gene (reference sequence). The CDR3 region is CASSYLDQPQHF. The CDR3 coding sequence is TGTGCCAGCAGTTACCTTGATCAGCCCCAGCATTTT.

V usage is TRBV6-5 and J usage is TRBJ2-7; 12 bases match TRBD2. Losses at the gene ends were 2 bases for V and 3 bases for J; bases not matched to a gene: 5. Germline assignment: CDR1 MNHEY and CDR2 SVGAGI. CDR3 length equals 16 residues. CDR3 nucleotide sequence: TGTGCCAGCAGTTACGCCCAACTAGCGGGAGGCTACGAGCAGTACTTC. This sequence encodes CASSYAQLAGGYEQYF.

J is TRBJ2-5 and V is TRBV9, with D possibly being TRBD2 (6 bases). In germline, CDR1 is SGDLS, CDR2 YYNGEE. CDR3 size: 14 residues. V lost 0 bases and J lost 5, with 11 bases in between. The CDR3, as DNA: TGTGCCAGCAGCGTAGGTCTAGCGTACGAGACCCAGTACTTC. Translating gives CASSVGLAYETQYF.

This clone was seen a single time. J is TRBJ2-3 and V is TRBV4-2; 8 bases agree with TRBD2. CDR3 length: 18 residues. V was pared by 0 bases and J by 5 bases, with 13 bases of the junction left unmatched. CDR1 LGHNA and CDR2 YNFKEQ come from the germline V gene. CDR3 sequence: CASSQDIGGLDVRDTQYF. The CDR3 region has the DNA TGTGCCAGCAGCCAAGATATCGGGGGACTAGACGTCCGAGATACGCAGTATTTT.

The J gene is TRBJ2-5, the V gene TRBV2; D might be TRBD2 (5 bases). The CDR3 is made up of 15 amino acids. Germline-derived CDR1 and CDR2 are SNHLY and FYNNEI. Trimming removed 7 bases at V and 4 bases at J, with 19 bases between. The DNA for the CDR3 is TGTGCCAGCAAGGAGGTAGCCACCCGGGGAGAGACCCAGTACTTC. Encoded protein: CASKEVATRGETQYF.